This TCR beta chain derives from a study of blood T cells in healthy people across ages. PCR was performed a second time for about 7 to 11 cycles using a sample-barcoded 5' primer and a J-beta primer mix. MiXCR, applied by TCRdb to the 5' RACE reads, yields one record per CDR3 protein. The sample has 550,000 to 800,000 distinct CDR3 sequences, around a fifth seen once; the top ten hold approximately 3.7%. The TCR was taken from a man aged 65-85 years in good health. The sequencing sample was made of blood.

The CDR3 DNA reads as TGCAGTGCCCTGACGGGGATAGAGACCCAGTACTTC. The encoded protein is CSALTGIETQYF. This rearrangement joins TRBV20-1 to TRBJ2-5, with D maybe TRBD2 (5 bases). Germline V gene lookup returns CDR1 DFQATT and CDR2 SNEGSKA (reference sequence). Trimming took off 6 bases at V and 4 bases at J, with 12 bases between the two ends. The CDR3 extends over 12 amino acids.